This passage covers 27 T cell receptor beta chains from one sample sequenced in a study of cytomegalovirus exposure and HLA in healthy donors. Both 60 Vbeta primers and 13 Jbeta primers went into the PCR. The repertoire was sequenced with immunoSEQ multiplex PCR; TCRdb's copy has only in-frame clones and lacks some. The table has around 70,000 clones, under 80% seen once; the top ten hold just under 5%. Sequenced input: PBMCs. The receptors were gathered from a man between 60 and 75 years old in good health and CMV-seropositive.

This clone has more than one count but fewer than ten. V is TRBV30 and J is TRBJ1-6; no firm D call. The CDR3 is made up of 12 amino acids. Germline CDR1 is GTSNPN and CDR2 is SVGIG (reference sequence). Deletions cut 1 base from V and 5 bases from J, with 3 bases between. CDR3 bases: TGTGCCTGGAGTGCTAATAATTCACCCCTCCACTTT. It codes for CAWSANNSPLHF.

The CDR3 DNA follows: TGTGCCAGCAGCCGGATAGGGGCCTACGAGCAGTACTTC. It yields the protein CASSRIGAYEQYF. This chain joins TRBV5-4 and TRBJ2-7, with D perhaps TRBD1 (5 bases). Per germline, CDR1 SGHNT and CDR2 YYREEE (reference sequence). The CDR3 sequence is 13 residues long. V was pared by 4 bases and J by 2 bases, with 10 bases between.

V is TRBV11-2 and J is TRBJ2-7; 8 bases line up with TRBD2. Germline trimming cut 5 bases from V and 3 bases from J; bases unmatched to any gene: 6. The germline CDR1 and CDR2 sequences are SGHAT and FQNNGV. There are 14 residues in the CDR3. CDR3 bases: TGTGCCAGCAGCGCCGGGAGGGGCGGCTACGAGCAGTACTTC. It is translated as CASSAGRGGYEQYF.

V gene TRBV29-1 combines with J gene TRBJ1-1; D is perhaps TRBD1 (6 bases). CDR3 length equals 12 residues. Germline CDR1 and CDR2: SQVTM and ANQGSEA. V was cut by 7 bases and J by 4 bases, with 13 bases left in between. The chain's CDR3 is CSAEDRGTEAFF. The CDR3 DNA is TGCAGCGCCGAGGACAGAGGCACTGAAGCTTTCTTT.

This clone turned up a few times. CDR3 nucleotides: TGTGCCAGCAGTCCCCGGGACTTCTTCACCGGGGAGCTGTTTTTT. It codes for CASSPRDFFTGELFF. The chain couples TRBV28 to TRBJ2-2; a possible D gene is TRBD2 (6 bases). The germline gives CDR1 MDHEN, CDR2 SYDVKM. The CDR3 runs to 15 residues. The V end was cut by 5 bases, the J end by 4 bases, with 14 bases between. Supplemented by reference TRBV28 and TRBJ2-2, the full variable domain reads DVKVTQSSRYLVKRTGEKVFLECVQDMDHENMFWYRQDPGLGLRLIYFSYDVKMKEKGDIPEGYSVSREKKERFSLILESASTNQTSMYLCASSPRDFFTGELFFGEGSRLTVL.

This chain uses TRBV6-5 with TRBJ1-2, with a tentative D call TRBD1 (5 bases). CDR3 size: 12 residues. Germline CDR1 reads MNHEY; CDR2 reads SVGAGI. Trimming left V 5 bases short and J 4 bases short, with 8 bases between. CDR3 nucleotide sequence: TGTGCCAGCAGTCCCGACAGCTATGGCTACACCTTC. Amino acids: CASSPDSYGYTF.

The rearrangement joins TRBV30 to TRBJ1-1; 11 nucleotides align to TRBD1. This CDR3 has 17 residues. In germline, CDR1 is GTSNPN, CDR2 SVGIG (reference sequence). The V and J ends lost 0 bases and 0 bases, in that order; junction bases with no gene match: 6. The CDR3 coding sequence is TGTGCCTGGAGTGTCGGGGACAGGGGGGGCATGAACACTGAAGCTTTCTTT. Translation: CAWSVGDRGGMNTEAFF.

This chain uses TRBV5-4 with TRBJ2-1, with 8 bases that match TRBD1. This CDR3 spans 15 amino acids. With 0 bases clipped from V and 8 bases from J, the junction kept 7 bases outside the gene matches. Germline V lookup: CDR1 SGHNT, CDR2 YYREEE (reference sequence). CDR3 protein: CASSLEGQGGDEQFF. The CDR3 DNA reads TGTGCCAGCAGCTTGGAAGGACAGGGAGGCGATGAGCAGTTCTTC.

As regards this clone: The junction does not match germline at one end; this may be a read error. The chain joins TRBV5-1 to TRBJ2-7; 11 bases are shared with TRBD2. The CDR3 runs 16 residues. Germline V gives CDR1 SGHRS, CDR2 YFSETQ. The CDR3 loop is CASSFGLTSGGYGQYF. CDR3 nucleotide sequence: TGCGCCAGCAGCTTTGGCCTTACTAGCGGGGGATACGGGCAGTACTTC.

This clone was recorded a few times. The rearrangement uses TRBV5-1 and TRBJ1-2; D might be TRBD1 (6 bases). Germline V gene lookup returns CDR1 SGHRS and CDR2 YFSETQ. The length of the CDR3 is 13 residues. Deletions cut 4 bases from V and 6 bases from J, with 13 bases between. The CDR3 here is CASSPGGGNGYTF. In nucleotides, the CDR3 is TGCGCCAGCAGCCCCGGGGGGGGCAATGGCTACACCTTC.

The chain is built from TRBV14 and TRBJ1-2, with a weak D call TRBD1 (5 bases). The CDR3 is 15 amino acids. Germline CDR1 is SGHDN and CDR2 is FVKESK. The ends were cut back, 1 base at V and 1 base at J, with 10 bases in the middle. CDR3 DNA sequence: TGTGCCAGCAGCCAAGGCCCGGGGGGTAACTATGGCTACACCTTC. Protein sequence: CASSQGPGGNYGYTF.

The chain uses TRBV6-1 and TRBJ1-2; perhaps TRBD1 as D (6 bases). CDR1 MNHNS and CDR2 SASEGT come from the germline V gene. The ends were cut back, 6 bases at V and 1 base at J, with 15 bases in the middle. The CDR3 is made up of 15 amino acids. CDR3 sequence: CASREYRALNYGYTF. The CDR3 bases are TGTGCCAGCAGAGAATACAGGGCCCTTAACTATGGCTACACCTTC.

V is TRBV9 and J is TRBJ2-2, with a weak D call TRBD1 (5 bases). Looked up from germline, CDR1 is SGDLS and CDR2 is YYNGEE. Trimming removed 0 bases from V and 5 bases from J, with 17 bases in between. The CDR3 extends over 17 amino acids. This chain's CDR3 is CASSVEGADAGTGELFF. CDR3 in DNA: TGTGCCAGCAGCGTAGAAGGGGCAGATGCTGGGACCGGGGAGCTGTTTTTT.

This clone was seen a handful of times. The chain combines TRBV6-6 with TRBJ2-6; possible D gene TRBD2, 6 bases. The CDR3 is 14 amino acids. CDR1 and CDR2 from the germline V gene are MNHNY and SVGAGI (reference sequence). V lost 9 bases to trimming and J lost 0 bases, with 9 bases between them. CDR3 sequence: CASGSGSGANVLTF. The CDR3 DNA reads as TGTGCCAGTGGTAGCGGCTCTGGGGCCAACGTCCTGACTTTC.

This clone has only one observation. This chain connects TRBV7-6 to TRBJ2-3; 7 bases agree with TRBD2. The germline V gene has CDR1 SGHVS and CDR2 FNYEAQ. The V gene end was trimmed by 8 bases and the J gene end by 2 bases; junction bases not matched to a gene: 10. The CDR3 is 15 residues long. The CDR3 is CASGLSGGATDTQYF. DNA of the CDR3: TGTGCCAGCGGGTTGTCGGGGGGAGCCACAGATACGCAGTATTTT.

The V gene is TRBV27, the J gene TRBJ1-3; D possibly corresponds to TRBD1 (6 bases). This CDR3 has 14 residues. V was trimmed by 7 bases and J by 3 bases, leaving 13 bases between them. CDR1 is MNHEY and CDR2 is SMNVEV in the germline V gene (reference sequence). The CDR3 spells CASKGGGGGNTIYF. The CDR3 DNA reads as TGTGCCAGCAAGGGGGGGGGCGGTGGAAACACCATATATTTT.

This sequence joins TRBV5-1 and TRBJ2-1; possible D gene TRBD1, 5 bases. This CDR3 is 15 amino acids long. V lost 4 bases and J lost 5, with 16 bases in between. The germline V gene encodes CDR1 SGHRS and CDR2 YFSETQ. The CDR3 loop is CASSVADNLNNEQFF. The CDR3 nucleotides are TGCGCCAGCAGCGTGGCGGACAACCTGAACAATGAGCAGTTCTTC.

This chain uses TRBV18 with TRBJ2-3; D call uncertain. Germline assignment: CDR1 KGHSH and CDR2 LQKENI. The CDR3 contains 15 residues. Trimming took off 3 bases at V and 2 bases at J, with 12 bases between the two ends. This CDR3 reads CASSPSTAYTDTQYF. The CDR3 region has the DNA TGTGCCAGCTCACCCTCAACAGCTTACACAGATACGCAGTATTTT.

CDR3 sequence: CASSAQRGGWDTQYF. Here the CDR3 DNA reads TGTGCCAGCAGCGCCCAGAGGGGGGGCTGGGATACGCAGTATTTT. The rearrangement joins TRBV9 to TRBJ2-3; weak D call: TRBD2 (7 bases). This CDR3 has 15 residues. The ends were cut back, 3 bases at V and 6 bases at J, with 17 bases in the middle. Germline V gene lookup returns CDR1 SGDLS and CDR2 YYNGEE.

The rearrangement joins TRBV6-1 to TRBJ1-4; D remains unclear. V was cut by 2 bases and J by 11 bases, with 18 bases left in between. This CDR3 comprises 15 residues. Germline CDR1 is MNHNS and CDR2 is SASEGT. Written as DNA, the CDR3 is TGTGCCAGCAGTGAATGGTTGACATCCGGTGGGAAACTGTTTTTT. It translates to CASSEWLTSGGKLFF.

The chain joins TRBV5-6 to TRBJ2-7, with 12 bases lining up with TRBD2. Germline CDR1 reads SGHDT; CDR2 reads YYEEEE. J gave up 6 bases and V 0 bases, and 4 bases lay outside the gene matches. The CDR3 totals 15 residues. As DNA, the CDR3 is TGTGCCAGCAGCTTGGATCTAGCGGGAGGGCGCGAGCAGTACTTC. It specifies CASSLDLAGGREQYF.

The chain uses TRBV4-2 and TRBJ1-1; D perhaps matches TRBD1 (6 bases). The CDR3 is 19 residues long. Trimming left V 4 bases short and J 2 bases short, with 26 bases between. CDR1 is LGHNA, CDR2 YNFKEQ, per germline. This CDR3 is CASSPPDRSNLVRNTEAFF. Here the CDR3 DNA reads TGTGCCAGCAGCCCCCCCGACAGGTCGAATTTGGTAAGAAACACTGAAGCTTTCTTT.

The chain has TRBV28 and TRBJ2-2; D may be TRBD2 (6 bases). V was pared by 5 bases and J by 4 bases, with 11 bases between. CDR1 and CDR2 from the germline V gene are MDHEN and SYDVKM. This CDR3 is built from 14 residues. This CDR3 is CASSGREFTGELFF. The CDR3 DNA reads TGTGCCAGCAGTGGCCGGGAGTTCACCGGGGAGCTGTTTTTT. The complete variable domain, with remaining parts taken from reference TRBV28 and TRBJ2-2, reads DVKVTQSSRYLVKRTGEKVFLECVQDMDHENMFWYRQDPGLGLRLIYFSYDVKMKEKGDIPEGYSVSREKKERFSLILESASTNQTSMYLCASSGREFTGELFFGEGSRLTVL.

A single count supports this clone. The chain has TRBV4-1 and TRBJ2-1, with 8 bases that match TRBD2. Looked up from germline, CDR1 is MGHRA and CDR2 is YSYEKL. J was trimmed by 2 bases and V by 0 bases; bases with no gene match: 6. This CDR3 spans 17 amino acids. Here the CDR3 reads CASSQDRGSGTYNEQFF. In DNA form, the CDR3 reads TGCGCCAGCAGCCAAGATCGAGGTAGCGGGACCTACAATGAGCAGTTCTTC.

In DNA form, the CDR3 reads TGTGCCAGCAGCTTAGTCCCAGGGGCCCACTCTGGGGCCAACGTCCTGACTTTC. Translation gives CASSLVPGAHSGANVLTF. The chain combines TRBV11-2 with TRBJ2-6; D is possibly TRBD1 (6 bases). The length of the CDR3 is 18 residues. With 1 base removed from V and 0 bases from J, the gap between germline ends came to 13 bases. Germline V gives CDR1 SGHAT, CDR2 FQNNGV.

This clone has a handful of counts. V and J are TRBV20-1 and TRBJ2-5; D is perhaps TRBD2 (5 bases). Germline V gene data show CDR1 as DFQATT and CDR2 as SNEGSKA (reference sequence). V was pared by 6 bases and J by 11 bases, with 16 bases between. This CDR3 region has 11 residues. The CDR3 DNA sequence: TGCAGTGCCAGCCGGGGTGAAGGGCAGTACTTC. Translating gives CSASRGEGQYF.

The rearrangement uses TRBV5-5 and TRBJ2-3; D is unclear. Trimming pared 6 bases from V and 2 bases from J, leaving 13 bases between. The CDR3 has 14 residues. Looked up from germline, CDR1 is SGHKS and CDR2 is YYEKEE (reference sequence). The DNA of the CDR3 is TGTGCCAGCACCCTATTACGTACCACAGATACGCAGTATTTT. Residues: CASTLLRTTDTQYF.